This T cell receptor beta chain was sequenced for a study of cytomegalovirus exposure and HLA in healthy donors. Generated by immunoSEQ multiplex PCR, the TCRdb table keeps only in-frame clones and is missing some. This table holds more than 250,000 clones, approximately 90% found once. This TCR was recovered from a woman aged 25-40 years in good health and CMV-seropositive. Material: PBMCs.

The CDR3 loop is CASSFDRANTGELFF. The CDR3 bases are TGTGCCAGCAGCTTCGACAGGGCGAACACCGGGGAGCTGTTTTTT. The chain joins TRBV13 to TRBJ2-2, with 7 nucleotides matching TRBD1. This CDR3 spans 15 amino acids. V trimming: 3 bases; J trimming: 0 bases; junction bases outside the gene matches: 1. Germline loops: CDR1 PRHDT, CDR2 FYEKMQ (reference sequence).